Listed here are 9 T cell receptor beta chains from one sample, sequenced in a study of T-cell memory formation after mild COVID-19. TCRdb reprocessed the 5' RACE reads with MiXCR, giving one entry per CDR3 protein. The table has around 300,000 distinct CDR3 sequences, about an eighth seen once. The sample was PBMCs or a T cell subset sorted from them (not recorded which). The receptor set was obtained from a man aged 18 to 30 who had mild COVID-19 (a few samples of this study predate the infection). Cell type and time point are not known.

The rearrangement links TRBV4-1 to TRBJ2-3; D not certain. The CDR3 contains 15 residues. V was shortened by 4 bases and J by 3 bases, with 14 bases between the two germline ends. Germline V gene data show CDR1 as MGHRA and CDR2 as YSYEKL. This chain's CDR3 is CASSRNVGSTDTQYF. CDR3 sequence (DNA): TGCGCCAGCAGCCGCAATGTCGGGTCGACAGATACGCAGTATTTT.

This chain uses TRBV28 with TRBJ2-4; maybe TRBD2 (6 bases). Germline V gene sequence: CDR1 MDHEN, CDR2 SYDVKM. The CDR3 runs to 17 residues. Trimming removed 1 base at V and 2 bases at J, with 15 bases between. For the CDR3, the DNA is TGTGCCAGCAGTTTATCCAGCCGGGACTCTACCAAAAACATTCAGTACTTC. Its protein product is CASSLSSRDSTKNIQYF.

The J gene is TRBJ1-3, the V gene TRBV10-3, with TRBD1 as a possible D gene (5 bases). CDR1 and CDR2 (germline): ENHRY, SYGVKD. The germline V and J ends were trimmed by 3 bases and 4 bases, with 16 bases remaining between them. There are 16 residues in the CDR3. CDR3 DNA: TGTGCCATCAGTGACCTCCCCCAGGGCCCCGGAAACACCATATATTTT. This encodes CAISDLPQGPGNTIYF.

This chain links TRBV12-3 or TRBV12-4 with TRBJ1-1; 7 bases agree with TRBD1. The CDR3 is 16 residues long. V shed 5 bases and J 10 bases; nucleotides not matched to a gene: 19. The CDR3 bases are TGTGCCAGCAGTCCTGAGACAGGGCCTTCGGCACAGGGAGCTTTCTTT. Its translation: CASSPETGPSAQGAFF.

The chain couples TRBV11-2 to TRBJ1-4; D is unresolved. With 7 bases removed from V and 0 bases from J, the gap between germline ends came to 6 bases. This CDR3 has 13 residues. Germline V gene lookup returns CDR1 SGHAT and CDR2 FQNNGV. DNA of the CDR3: TGTGCCAGCAAGAGAGCAACTAATGAAAAACTGTTTTTT. Amino acids: CASKRATNEKLFF.

The chain recombines TRBV5-4 with TRBJ2-6; TRBD1 agrees at 10 bases. The germline V gene has CDR1 SGHNT and CDR2 YYREEE (reference sequence). The ends lost 4 bases at V and 1 base at J; junction bases unmatched: 5. The CDR3 length is 17 residues. This CDR3 reads CASSPTGGGSGANVLTF. The DNA for the CDR3 is TGTGCCAGCAGCCCGACAGGGGGCGGATCTGGGGCCAACGTCCTGACTTTC.

This clonotype was counted many times. V and J are TRBV18 and TRBJ2-7, with TRBD1 matching 7 bases. Germline-derived CDR1 and CDR2 are KGHSH and LQKENI. V was pared by 3 bases and J by 1 base, with 0 bases of the junction left unmatched. The CDR3 consists of 13 residues. CDR3 region: CASSPGQSYEQYF. CDR3 sequence (DNA): TGTGCCAGCTCACCGGGACAGTCCTACGAGCAGTACTTC.

This clonotype was observed a handful of times. The V and J genes are TRBV4-2 and TRBJ2-7; D may match TRBD1 or TRBD2 (5 bases each). This CDR3 has 13 residues. The germline gives CDR1 LGHNA, CDR2 YNFKEQ. Trimming removed 2 bases at V and 7 bases at J, with 12 bases between. CDR3 loop: CASSQQRGGEQYF. CDR3 sequence (DNA): TGTGCCAGCAGCCAACAAAGGGGCGGGGAGCAGTACTTC.

The chain employs TRBV7-9 and TRBJ2-1; D is ambiguous. The CDR3 consists of 12 residues. The V gene lost 5 bases and the J gene lost 6 bases, with 8 bases spanning the gap. CDR1 SEHNR and CDR2 FQNEAQ come from the germline V gene (reference sequence). The CDR3 DNA reads TGTGCCAGCAGCCCCTCGCGCAATGAGCAGTTCTTC. Amino acid sequence: CASSPSRNEQFF.